These 9 T cell receptor beta chains were all obtained from the same sample, sequenced in a study of blood T cell repertoires in COVID-19. This table comes from immunoSEQ multiplex PCR, and its TCRdb copy is limited to in-frame clones, with some not included. Of 55,000 to 65,000 clones listed, 89% are singletons. The sample comprised peripheral blood. These receptors all stem from a woman aged 60-75 years with active COVID-19.

The chain employs TRBV7-9 and TRBJ1-1; TRBD1 matches at 7 bases. The germline CDR1 and CDR2 sequences are SEHNR and FQNEAQ (reference sequence). This CDR3 has 15 residues. J gave up 1 base and V 4 bases, and 6 bases lay outside the gene matches. CDR3 sequence (DNA): TGTGCCAGCAGCTCTCGGGACAGATCGAACACTGAAGCTTTCTTT. Translated, it gives CASSSRDRSNTEAFF.

The chain has TRBV5-6 and TRBJ2-5, with a weak D call TRBD1 (5 bases). Trimming shortened V by 0 bases and J by 5 bases, and 14 bases separated the two germline ends. The CDR3 spans 15 residues. Germline-derived CDR1 and CDR2 are SGHDT and YYEEEE. CDR3 residues: CASSLVPGKPETQYF. The DNA of the CDR3 is TGTGCCAGCAGCTTGGTACCAGGGAAGCCGGAGACCCAGTACTTC. Drawing the rest from reference TRBV5-6 and TRBJ2-5, the complete variable domain is DAGVTQSPTHLIKTRGQQVTLRCSPKSGHDTVSWYQQALGQGPQFIFQYYEEEERQRGNFPDRFSGHQFPNYSSELNVNALLLGDSALYLCASSLVPGKPETQYFGPGTRLLVL.

This rearrangement joins TRBV7-2 to TRBJ1-1; a possible D gene is TRBD1 (6 bases). Germline V CDR1 and CDR2: SGHTA, FQGNSA. Trimming stripped 3 bases from V and 2 bases from J, with 13 bases between. The CDR3 covers 15 residues. The CDR3 region is CASSLNYRVNTEAFF. CDR3 DNA: TGTGCCAGCAGCTTGAACTACAGGGTCAACACTGAAGCTTTCTTT.

This clone was observed a single time. The gene calls are TRBV7-2 and TRBJ1-1, with 9 positions matching TRBD1. Germline loops: CDR1 SGHTA, CDR2 FQGNSA. CDR3 length equals 15 residues. The V segment lost 1 base and the J segment 4 bases; nucleotides outside the gene matches: 4. CDR3: CASSLGGQGLTEAFF. As DNA, the CDR3 is TGTGCCAGCAGCTTAGGGGGACAGGGCCTCACTGAAGCTTTCTTT.

The rearrangement uses TRBV28 and TRBJ1-4; the match to TRBD1 covers 9 bases. Per germline, CDR1 MDHEN and CDR2 SYDVKM. This CDR3 region has 14 residues. The V segment lost 6 bases and the J segment 8 bases; nucleotides outside the gene matches: 7. The CDR3 region is CASSYTGGREKLFF. CDR3 in DNA: TGTGCCAGCAGCTATACAGGGGGCCGGGAAAAACTGTTTTTT.

The gene calls are TRBV12-3 or TRBV12-4 and TRBJ1-6, with 7 bases fitting TRBD1. The CDR3 runs 13 residues. V lost 8 bases to trimming and J lost 9 bases; unmatched junction nucleotides: 7. The CDR3 is CASRGQIGSPLHF. The DNA of the CDR3 is TGTGCCAGCCGGGGACAGATAGGTTCACCCCTCCACTTT.

J is TRBJ1-4 and V is TRBV15, with TRBD1 as a possible D gene (5 bases). The CDR3 spans 16 residues. Germline-derived CDR1 and CDR2 are LNHNV and YYDKDF (reference sequence). Trimming pared 9 bases from V and 4 bases from J, leaving 21 bases between. The chain's CDR3 is CATAWGGWGSNEKLFF. The DNA of the CDR3 is TGTGCCACGGCCTGGGGGGGGTGGGGGAGTAATGAAAAACTGTTTTTT.

The chain combines TRBV19 with TRBJ2-2, with 8 bases matching TRBD1. Germline V gene lookup returns CDR1 LNHDA and CDR2 SQIVND (reference sequence). This CDR3 region has 14 residues. V lost 4 bases to trimming and J lost 6 bases; unmatched junction nucleotides: 4. CDR3: CASSTTGAAGELFF. In nucleotides, the CDR3 is TGTGCCAGTAGTACGACAGGGGCGGCCGGGGAGCTGTTTTTT.

V usage is TRBV21-1 and J usage is TRBJ2-6; the table's D call TRBD1 went unverified against the DNA. TRBV21-1 is noted as a pseudogene. The CDR3 is 18 amino acids. As DNA, the CDR3 is TGTGCCAGCACCCGATGGACAGGGGCTCTCTCTGGGGCCAACGTCCTGACTTTC. Protein product: CASTRWTGALSGANVLTF.